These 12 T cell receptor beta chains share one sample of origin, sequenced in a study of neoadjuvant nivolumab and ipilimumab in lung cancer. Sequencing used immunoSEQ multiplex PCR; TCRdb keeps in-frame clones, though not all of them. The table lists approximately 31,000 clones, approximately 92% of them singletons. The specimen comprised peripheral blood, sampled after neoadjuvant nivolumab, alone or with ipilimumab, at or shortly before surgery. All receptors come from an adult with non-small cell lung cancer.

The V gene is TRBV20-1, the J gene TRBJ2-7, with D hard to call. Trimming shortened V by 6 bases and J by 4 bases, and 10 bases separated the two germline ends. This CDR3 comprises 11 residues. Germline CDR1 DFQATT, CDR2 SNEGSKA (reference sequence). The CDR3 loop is CSAKPLYEQYF. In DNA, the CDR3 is TGCAGTGCCAAACCCCTTTACGAGCAGTACTTC.

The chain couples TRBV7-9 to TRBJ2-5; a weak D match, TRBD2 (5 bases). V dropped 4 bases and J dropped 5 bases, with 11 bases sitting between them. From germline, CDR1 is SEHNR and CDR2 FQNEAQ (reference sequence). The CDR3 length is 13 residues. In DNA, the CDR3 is TGTGCCAGCAGCTACCGTGGGGAGGAGACCCAGTACTTC. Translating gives CASSYRGEETQYF.

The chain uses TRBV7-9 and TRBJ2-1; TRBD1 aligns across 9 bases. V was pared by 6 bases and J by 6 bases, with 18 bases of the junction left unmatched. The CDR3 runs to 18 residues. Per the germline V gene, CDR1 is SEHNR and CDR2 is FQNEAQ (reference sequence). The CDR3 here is CASSLHRPGDRVGNEQFF. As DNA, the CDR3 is TGTGCCAGCAGTCTCCACCGACCCGGGGACAGGGTGGGCAATGAGCAGTTCTTC.

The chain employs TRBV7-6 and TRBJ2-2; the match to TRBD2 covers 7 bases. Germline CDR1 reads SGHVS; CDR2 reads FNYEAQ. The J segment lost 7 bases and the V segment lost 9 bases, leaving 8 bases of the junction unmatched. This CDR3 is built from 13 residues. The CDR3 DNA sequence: TGTGCCAGTCAGGCTAGCGGCATCGGGGAGCTGTTTTTT. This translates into CASQASGIGELFF.

The CDR3 DNA reads TGCAGCGTTGGGACTAGCGGGATAAACGAGCAGTACTTC. Protein product: CSVGTSGINEQYF. The rearrangement links TRBV29-1 to TRBJ2-7, with 12 nucleotides matching TRBD2. The V gene end was trimmed by 4 bases and the J gene end by 5 bases; junction bases not matched to a gene: 3. This CDR3 contains 13 residues. Germline V gives CDR1 SQVTM, CDR2 ANQGSEA.

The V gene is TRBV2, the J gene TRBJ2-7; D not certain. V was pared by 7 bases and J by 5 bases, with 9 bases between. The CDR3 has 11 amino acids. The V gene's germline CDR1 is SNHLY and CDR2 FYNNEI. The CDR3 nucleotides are TGTGCCAGCACCCAAATTCACGAGCAGTACTTC. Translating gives CASTQIHEQYF.

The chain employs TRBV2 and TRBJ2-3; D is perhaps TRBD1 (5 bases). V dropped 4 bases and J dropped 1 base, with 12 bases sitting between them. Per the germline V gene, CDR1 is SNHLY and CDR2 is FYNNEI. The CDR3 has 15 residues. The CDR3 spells CASSGQPTGTDTQYF. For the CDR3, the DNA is TGTGCCAGCAGTGGACAGCCCACCGGCACAGATACGCAGTATTTT.

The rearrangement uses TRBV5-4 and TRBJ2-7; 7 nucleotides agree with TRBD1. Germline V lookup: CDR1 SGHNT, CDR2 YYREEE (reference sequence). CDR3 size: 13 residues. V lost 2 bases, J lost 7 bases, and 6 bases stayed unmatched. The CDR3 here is CASSFFAGGEQYF. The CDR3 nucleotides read TGTGCCAGCAGCTTTTTCGCAGGGGGAGAGCAGTACTTC. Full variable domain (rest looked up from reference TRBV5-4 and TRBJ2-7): ETGVTQSPTHLIKTRGQQVTLRCSSQSGHNTVSWYQQALGQGPQFIFQYYREEENGRGNFPPRFSGLQFPNYSSELNVNALELDDSALYLCASSFFAGGEQYFGPGTRLTVT.

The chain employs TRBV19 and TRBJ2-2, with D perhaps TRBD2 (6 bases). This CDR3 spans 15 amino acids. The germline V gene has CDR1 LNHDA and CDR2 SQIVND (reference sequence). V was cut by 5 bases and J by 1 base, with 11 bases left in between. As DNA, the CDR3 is TGTGCCAGTAGTTTAGCGGCACTGAACACCGGGGAGCTGTTTTTT. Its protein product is CASSLAALNTGELFF.

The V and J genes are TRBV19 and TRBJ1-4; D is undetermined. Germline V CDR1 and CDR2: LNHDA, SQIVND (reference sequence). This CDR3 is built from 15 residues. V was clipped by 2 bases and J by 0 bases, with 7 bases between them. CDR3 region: CASSIRTATNEKLFF. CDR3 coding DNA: TGTGCCAGTAGTATAAGGACCGCAACTAATGAAAAACTGTTTTTT.

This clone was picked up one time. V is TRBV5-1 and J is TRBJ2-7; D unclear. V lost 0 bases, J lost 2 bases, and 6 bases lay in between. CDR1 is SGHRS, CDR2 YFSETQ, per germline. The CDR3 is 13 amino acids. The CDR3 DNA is TGCGCCAGCAGCTTGGAGGCCGCCTACGAGCAGTACTTC. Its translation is CASSLEAAYEQYF.

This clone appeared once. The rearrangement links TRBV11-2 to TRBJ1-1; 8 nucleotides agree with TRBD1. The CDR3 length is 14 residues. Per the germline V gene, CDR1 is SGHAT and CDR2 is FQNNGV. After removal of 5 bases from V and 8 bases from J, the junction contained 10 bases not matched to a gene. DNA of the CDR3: TGTGCCAGCAGCGGCACCCGGCGGACAGGGGAAGCTTTCTTT. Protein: CASSGTRRTGEAFF.